One sample yielded the 16 T cell receptor beta chains listed below, sequenced in a study of blood T cell repertoires in COVID-19. Data came from immunoSEQ multiplex PCR; TCRdb stores just in-frame clones and leaves some out. The sample contains some 6,400 clones, approximately 80% of which appear only once. The sample comprised peripheral blood. The receptors stem from a human donor with active COVID-19. The donor label of this sample is uncertain.

The chain is built from TRBV5-1 and TRBJ2-5; 10 nucleotides align to TRBD2. Germline CDR1 reads SGHRS; CDR2 reads YFSETQ. Trimming removed 0 bases from V and 4 bases from J; junction bases left unmatched: 9. The CDR3 totals 17 residues. CDR3 in amino acids: CASSLVAGGVGSETQYF. The CDR3 nucleotides read TGCGCCAGCAGCTTGGTAGCGGGGGGCGTGGGCTCAGAGACCCAGTACTTC.

This clone was seen only once. The gene calls are TRBV5-1 and TRBJ2-7; 10 nucleotides match TRBD2. This CDR3 has 14 residues. Germline V CDR1 and CDR2: SGHRS, YFSETQ. The ends lost 2 bases at V and 3 bases at J; junction bases unmatched: 2. The DNA of the CDR3 is TGCGCCAGCAGCTTCCGGACTAGCGGCTACGAGCAGTACTTC. Amino acids: CASSFRTSGYEQYF.

The rearrangement uses TRBV12-5 and TRBJ2-3; TRBD2 agrees at 11 bases. J was trimmed by 6 bases and V by 3 bases; bases with no gene match: 5. In germline, CDR1 is LGHNT, CDR2 FRNRAP. The length of the CDR3 is 15 residues. CDR3 coding DNA: TGTGCTAGTGGTTTAATAGCGGGGGGGCGGGATACGCAGTATTTT. Translation gives CASGLIAGGRDTQYF.

This chain links TRBV6-6 with TRBJ1-4, with 7 bases matching TRBD1. This CDR3 has 15 residues. V trimming: 5 bases; J trimming: 5 bases; junction bases outside the gene matches: 8. In germline, CDR1 is MNHNY, CDR2 SVGAGI (reference sequence). CDR3 sequence: CASSRTGTANEKLFF. For the CDR3, the DNA is TGTGCCAGCAGTCGAACCGGGACAGCAAATGAAAAACTGTTTTTT.

This rearrangement joins TRBV2 to TRBJ2-3; 9 nucleotides align to TRBD1. Germline values: CDR1 SNHLY, CDR2 FYNNEI. The trim removed 4 bases at V and 2 bases at J, leaving 4 bases unmatched. This CDR3 is 15 amino acids long. As DNA, the CDR3 is TGTGCCAGCAGTGCCGGGACAGGGAACACAGATACGCAGTATTTT. Translation gives CASSAGTGNTDTQYF. The variable domain in full, completed from reference TRBV2 and TRBJ2-3, reads EPEVTQTPSHQVTQMGQEVILRCVPISNHLYFYWYRQILGQKVEFLVSFYNNEISEKSEIFDDQFSVERPDGSNFTLKIRSTKLEDSAMYFCASSAGTGNTDTQYFGPGTRLTVL.

The chain recombines TRBV12-3 or TRBV12-4 with TRBJ2-1; the D gene is possibly TRBD1 (5 bases). The V end lost 4 bases, the J end lost 10 bases, and 8 bases lay between the germline ends. The CDR3 is 11 amino acids. CDR3: CASSSRQEQFF. DNA of the CDR3: TGTGCCAGCAGTTCCCGACAGGAGCAGTTCTTC.

Written as DNA, the CDR3 is TGCGCCAGCAGCCAAGGATCTTGGAGCGGGGGGCTTTACAATGAGCAGTTCTTC. It specifies CASSQGSWSGGLYNEQFF. The chain has TRBV4-1 and TRBJ2-1, with TRBD2 identical over 9 bases. Germline V gives CDR1 MGHRA, CDR2 YSYEKL. CDR3 size: 18 residues. Unmatched junction bases numbered 11, after V lost 1 base and J lost 4 bases.

This sequence joins TRBV7-2 and TRBJ2-7, with D hard to call. V was cut by 1 base and J by 0 bases, with 7 bases left in between. Germline assignment: CDR1 SGHTA and CDR2 FQGNSA. This CDR3 contains 14 residues. The DNA for the CDR3 is TGTGCCAGCAGCTTAGTCCAGGACTCCTACGAGCAGTACTTC. This translates into CASSLVQDSYEQYF. The full variable domain, with the rest looked up from reference TRBV7-2 and TRBJ2-7, is GAGVSQSPSNKVTEKGKDVELRCDPISGHTALYWYRQSLGQGLEFLIYFQGNSAPDKSGLPSDRFSAERTGGSVSTLTIQRTQQEDSAVYLCASSLVQDSYEQYFGPGTRLTVT.

This chain uses TRBV30 with TRBJ2-2, with TRBD1 identical over 12 bases. V gave up 1 base and J gave up 5 bases; unmatched junction bases: 2. The CDR3 has 15 amino acids. Germline V gene data show CDR1 as GTSNPN and CDR2 as SVGIG (reference sequence). CDR3 bases: TGTGCCTGGAGTGGGGACAGGGGGCGTACCGGGGAGCTGTTTTTT. Amino acids: CAWSGDRGRTGELFF.

The chain couples TRBV5-4 to TRBJ2-1; the match to TRBD2 covers 14 bases. With 3 bases clipped from V and 10 bases from J, the junction kept 6 bases outside the gene matches. The CDR3 spans 15 residues. Germline CDR1 SGHNT, CDR2 YYREEE (reference sequence). The CDR3 loop is CASSSPGLAGAEQFF. The CDR3 DNA reads as TGTGCCAGCAGCTCGCCGGGACTAGCGGGGGCCGAGCAGTTCTTC.

The chain employs TRBV28 and TRBJ1-5; 8 bases are shared with TRBD1. Germline trimming cut 6 bases from V and 6 bases from J; bases unmatched to any gene: 10. The CDR3 runs 15 residues. Germline CDR1 and CDR2: MDHEN and SYDVKM. This chain's CDR3 is CASRPPQGVSQPQHF. The CDR3 region has the DNA TGTGCCAGCAGGCCCCCACAGGGGGTGAGTCAGCCCCAGCATTTT.

Points on this clone: Other DNA variants within this sample encode the same CDR3. The chain combines TRBV4-1 with TRBJ2-4, with 10 bases matching TRBD1. Germline CDR1 and CDR2: MGHRA and YSYEKL. The CDR3 contains 15 residues. The junction had 4 bases not matched to a gene; V was cut back by 0 bases and J by 8 bases. CDR3 region: CASSQDRTGGDIQYF. The DNA of the CDR3 is TGCGCCAGCAGCCAAGATCGGACAGGGGGGGACATTCAGTACTTC.

This clone was observed once. The rearrangement joins TRBV24-1 to TRBJ2-5, with D perhaps matching TRBD2 (6 bases). The CDR3 is 16 residues long. Trimming took 4 bases from V and 5 from J, leaving 19 bases between them. Germline V gene sequence: CDR1 KGHDR, CDR2 SFDVKD. The CDR3 DNA sequence: TGTGCCACCAGTGAAGTTTACCCGGGACTTCGGGAGACCCAGTACTTC. Residues: CATSEVYPGLRETQYF.

V is TRBV5-5 and J is TRBJ1-2, with D maybe TRBD1 (6 bases). The germline gives CDR1 SGHKS, CDR2 YYEKEE (reference sequence). The CDR3 extends over 13 amino acids. V gave up 5 bases and J gave up 4 bases, with 12 bases separating them. Here the CDR3 reads CASRRTVTYGYTF. The CDR3 coding sequence is TGTGCCAGCAGACGGACAGTAACCTATGGCTACACCTTC.

V gene TRBV6-2 or TRBV6-3 combines with J gene TRBJ2-1, with 10 bases fitting TRBD1. The V and J ends lost 6 bases and 6 bases, in that order; junction bases with no gene match: 8. The CDR3 length is 15 residues. Per germline, CDR1 MNHEY and CDR2 SVGEGT. CDR3 DNA sequence: TGTGCCAGCAGCCCGGGACAGGGGCAGATCAATGAGCAGTTCTTC. Protein: CASSPGQGQINEQFF.

The chain couples TRBV5-1 to TRBJ1-3; weak D call: TRBD1 (5 bases). Germline values: CDR1 SGHRS, CDR2 YFSETQ. The CDR3 runs to 14 residues. V lost 3 bases and J 4 bases, leaving 11 bases between the germline ends. The CDR3 is CASSSTAGGNTIYF. The CDR3 DNA is TGCGCCAGCAGCTCGACAGCCGGGGGAAACACCATATATTTT.